This is a list of T cell receptor beta chains from one sample in a study of shared clonotypes between healthy human individuals. Only in-frame clones appear in the TCRdb table, and some are missing; sequencing was by immunoSEQ multiplex PCR. The sample lists hundreds of thousands of clones; about 96% were seen once. Sequenced material: naive CD8+ T cells sorted from blood. The receptor set was obtained from a man aged 25-45 years in good health. The CDR3 runs from the conserved cysteine through the conserved F or W. Not all rows give a size; the values are once, few, many and, for expanded clones, a class.

>once|TRBV9|TRBJ2-1
CASSAGTGGSYNEQFF
>-|TRBV11-2|TRBJ2-7
CASSLAWGDGTYEQYF
>once|TRBV6-1|TRBJ1-2
CASIEWWENYGYTF
>-|TRBV9|TRBJ1-2
CASSVDGRGLWYGYTF
>-|TRBV7-8|TRBJ2-7
CASSTWTVGRTSGVPETYEQYF
>once|TRBV5-5|TRBJ1-3
CASSPWGNTIYF
>-|TRBV28|TRBJ1-2
CASSLYQTIQHGYTF
>-|TRBV7-8|TRBJ2-4
CASSFRDRENIQYF
>-|TRBV6-6|TRBJ2-7
CASSYPGQTYEQYF
>-|TRBV7-9|TRBJ2-7
CASSSSGSDTFYEQYF
>-|TRBV28|TRBJ2-7
CASSMVSSGRGMGEQYF
>-|TRBV28|TRBJ2-2
CASSFPDRNTGELFF
>-|TRBV28|TRBJ1-1
CASSLMVQGTEAFF
>-|TRBV7-9|TRBJ1-1
CASSLEDAEAFF
>-|TRBV27|TRBJ2-7
CASSAGPGAYEQYF
>-|TRBV5-1|TRBJ2-3
CASRPGLEVADTQYF
>-|TRBV27|TRBJ2-1
CASSRLAENYYEQFF
>-|TRBV30|TRBJ2-2
CAWSEIGTGYGELFF
>-|TRBV5-1|TRBJ2-7
CASSSQGAVDEQYF
>-|TRBV27|TRBJ2-1
CASSFPGTTYNEQFF
>-|TRBV9|TRBJ2-3
CASSPVAGGPQDTQYF
>few|TRBV6-1|TRBJ2-6
CASKRGSGANVLTF
>once|TRBV30|TRBJ2-5
CAWSVKDRSQETQYF
>-|TRBV7-7|TRBJ2-7
CASSLESTYEQYF
>-|TRBV7-6|TRBJ2-1
CASSLLDNEQFF
>-|TRBV30|TRBJ2-3
CAWNPGLAGGADTQYF
>-|TRBV7-8|TRBJ1-2
CASSLWDATQVYGYTF
>-|TRBV9|TRBJ1-4
CASSPSDGALLEKLFF
>-|TRBV29-1|TRBJ2-2
CSVEKDEGNTGELFF
>-|TRBV9|TRBJ2-7
CASSPGTNYEQYF
>-|TRBV18|TRBJ2-1
CASREAGSYNEQFF
>-|TRBV2|TRBJ2-7
CASTGGTGAYEQYF
>-|TRBV27|TRBJ1-4
CASSFGWTVATNEKLFF
>-|TRBV19|TRBJ1-5
CASIPTPGDQPQHF
>-|TRBV27|TRBJ1-4
CASSMDSEKLFF
>-|TRBV19|TRBJ2-7
CASSAGTGKGKYF
>-|TRBV29-1|TRBJ2-7
CSVVLTSGYEQYF
>-|TRBV6-6|TRBJ2-2
CASSHVGTGELFF
>-|TRBV14|TRBJ2-7
CASSYPGTPSEQYF
>-|TRBV2|TRBJ1-2
CASSDLNLNYGYTF
>-|TRBV5-1|TRBJ2-7
CASSSGTYEQYF
>once|TRBV27|TRBJ2-1
CASSLLSSYNEQFF
>-|TRBV27|TRBJ1-2
CASSRNRGRDYGYTF
>-|TRBV5-1|TRBJ2-1
CASSLSFGQGASEQFF
>-|TRBV5-4|TRBJ1-1
CASSLATGTEAFF
>once|TRBV19|TRBJ1-1
CASIRIGDMNTEAFF